These T cell receptor beta chains were read from a single sample in a study of identical twins. TCRdb used MiXCR to reprocess the 5' RACE reads, holding one entry per CDR3 protein. In the table there are around 160,000 distinct CDR3 sequences, 3% to 4% of which are singletons. The source material was memory T cells sorted from blood. These receptors originate from a young man in good health. CDR3s include the opening cysteine and the closing phenylalanine or tryptophan. Each record gives: CDR3 length, J gene, clone size, D gene, V gene, CDR3 DNA, CDR3 protein. The D gene is left open where the match is weak. Clone size is not always given. Where it is, it says once, few, many or a class for expanded clones.

length: 14
J: TRBJ2-1
size: many
D: NA
V: TRBV7-2
DNA: TGTGCCAGCCTTTTCTCGCGTATATACAATGAGCAGTTCTTC
CDR3: CASLFSRIYNEQFF

length: 13
J: TRBJ2-7
size: many
D: NA
V: TRBV6-6
DNA: TGTGCCAGCAGTTACGGGGGTACCTACGAGCAGTACTTC
CDR3: CASSYGGTYEQYF

length: 14
J: TRBJ2-7
size: many
D: NA
V: TRBV20-1
DNA: TGCAGTGCTAGAAGCACTAGCCCCCCCTACGAGCAGTACTTC
CDR3: CSARSTSPPYEQYF

length: 15
J: TRBJ2-1
size: NA
D: TRBD1
V: TRBV10-2
DNA: TGCGCCAGCAGTGACCGGGACAGGGCACACAGTGAGCAGTTCTTC
CDR3: CASSDRDRAHSEQFF

length: 14
J: TRBJ2-3
size: many
D: NA
V: TRBV20-1
DNA: TGCAGTGCTAGGGTGGACAGCACGGGCAGAGGGCAGTATTTT
CDR3: CSARVDSTGRGQYF

length: 14
J: TRBJ1-2
size: many
D: NA
V: TRBV7-2
DNA: TGTGCCAGCAGCTTGGACAGTTCTAACTATGGCTACACCTTC
CDR3: CASSLDSSNYGYTF

length: 13
J: TRBJ2-5
size: many
D: TRBD2
V: TRBV28
DNA: TGTGCCAGCAGTGGGACTAGAAGTGAGACCCAGTACTTC
CDR3: CASSGTRSETQYF

length: 15
J: TRBJ2-7
size: many
D: NA
V: TRBV4-3
DNA: TGCGCCAGCAGCCAAGAACCAGGGGAAAATTACGAGCAGTACTTC
CDR3: CASSQEPGENYEQYF

length: 14
J: TRBJ2-2
size: NA
D: NA
V: TRBV20-1
DNA: TGCGGGGCTGGGACGGGAAGAAACACCGGGGAGCTGTTTTTT
CDR3: CGAGTGRNTGELFF

length: 13
J: TRBJ1-2
size: many
D: NA
V: TRBV20-1
DNA: TGCAGTGCCAGAGATAATTCGAACTATGGCTACACCTTC
CDR3: CSARDNSNYGYTF

length: 16
J: TRBJ2-7
size: many
D: NA
V: TRBV27
DNA: TGTGCCAGCAGTGGTCGATCACATCGAGGGCCCTACGAGCAGTACTTC
CDR3: CASSGRSHRGPYEQYF

length: 14
J: TRBJ2-2
size: NA
D: NA
V: TRBV12-3/TRBV12-4
DNA: TGTGCCAGCAGTGGGGCTTGGAACACCGGGGAGCTGTTTTTT
CDR3: CASSGAWNTGELFF

length: 13
J: TRBJ1-2
size: many
D: NA
V: TRBV5-1
DNA: TGCGCCAGCAGCTGGACAGAGAACTATGGCTACACCTTC
CDR3: CASSWTENYGYTF

length: 16
J: TRBJ2-1
size: many
D: NA
V: TRBV5-1
DNA: TGCGCCAGCAGCCTGGATTCAGCGACTAGATACAATGAGCAGTTCTTC
CDR3: CASSLDSATRYNEQFF

length: 12
J: TRBJ2-1
size: many
D: NA
V: TRBV11-3
DNA: TGTGCCAGCAGCTTAGACACCCGGTCGCAGTTCTTC
CDR3: CASSLDTRSQFF

length: 17
J: TRBJ1-5
size: many
D: NA
V: TRBV7-8
DNA: TGTGCCAGCAGCGCGATGCAGGGACAACTGAGCAATCAGCCCCAGCATTTT
CDR3: CASSAMQGQLSNQPQHF

length: 18
J: TRBJ2-3
size: many
D: TRBD2
V: TRBV20-1
DNA: TGCAGTGCTACTTCATTGTGGGGACTAGCGGCTAGCACAGATACGCAGTATTTT
CDR3: CSATSLWGLAASTDTQYF

length: 13
J: TRBJ1-5
size: NA
D: NA
V: TRBV3-1
DNA: TGTGCCAGCAGCCAAGCTCTTAATCAGCCCCAGCATTTT
CDR3: CASSQALNQPQHF

length: 15
J: TRBJ1-1
size: many
D: TRBD1
V: TRBV5-8
DNA: TGTGCCAGCAGCTTGGCCTTCCAGGGGGCGCCTCAAGCTTTCTTT
CDR3: CASSLAFQGAPQAFF

length: 12
J: TRBJ2-5
size: few
D: NA
V: TRBV7-8
DNA: TGTGCCAGCAGCCACCCGGGAGAGACCCAGTACTTC
CDR3: CASSHPGETQYF

length: 14
J: TRBJ2-1
size: many
D: TRBD2
V: TRBV20-1
DNA: TGCAGTGCTAGAGATATACCACTAGCGGGAGAGATGTTCTTC
CDR3: CSARDIPLAGEMFF

length: 17
J: TRBJ2-3
size: many
D: TRBD1
V: TRBV12-3/TRBV12-4
DNA: TGTGCCAGCAGTTTCAACAGGGGCAACCTCTTCACAGATACGCAGTATTTT
CDR3: CASSFNRGNLFTDTQYF

length: 14
J: TRBJ1-5
size: many
D: NA
V: TRBV5-1
DNA: TGCGCCAGCAGCTTGGGACAGGTCGGTCAGCCCCAGCATTTT
CDR3: CASSLGQVGQPQHF

length: 14
J: TRBJ2-3
size: NA
D: NA
V: TRBV5-1
DNA: TGCGCCAGCAGCTCCGGGGAAGGCACAGATACGCAGTATTTT
CDR3: CASSSGEGTDTQYF

length: 17
J: TRBJ2-1
size: NA
D: TRBD1
V: TRBV5-1
DNA: TGCGCCAGCAGCTCTGACCGACAGGGGGTCCCATATAATGAGCAGTTCTTC
CDR3: CASSSDRQGVPYNEQFF

length: 16
J: TRBJ2-4
size: many
D: TRBD2
V: TRBV20-1
DNA: TGCAGTGCTAGAGTTGAGCGGGAGGGCTCACCGACCATTCAGTACTTC
CDR3: CSARVEREGSPTIQYF

length: 14
J: TRBJ2-5
size: many
D: TRBD2
V: TRBV4-3
DNA: TGCGCCAGCAGCCAAGGGGAGGGCCAAGAGACCCAGTACTTC
CDR3: CASSQGEGQETQYF

length: 19
J: TRBJ2-3
size: few
D: TRBD2
V: TRBV6-1
DNA: TGTGCCAGCAGTCAACGGATAGGGACTAGCAGCACTAGCACAGATACGCAGTATTTT
CDR3: CASSQRIGTSSTSTDTQYF

length: 13
J: TRBJ2-5
size: many
D: NA
V: TRBV5-1
DNA: TGCGCCAGCAGCTCCGGGACCGAAGATACCCAGTACTTC
CDR3: CASSSGTEDTQYF

length: 13
J: TRBJ1-1
size: many
D: TRBD1
V: TRBV7-6
DNA: TGTGCCAGCAGCGACAGGGGGCGCGGTGAAGCTTTCTTT
CDR3: CASSDRGRGEAFF

length: 14
J: TRBJ1-6
size: many
D: TRBD1
V: TRBV15
DNA: TGTGCCACCAGCAGTCAGGGACAGAATTCACCCCTCCACTTT
CDR3: CATSSQGQNSPLHF

length: 15
J: TRBJ2-3
size: many
D: NA
V: TRBV21-1
DNA: TGTGCCAGCAGCAAAGGGATGGTCCCCCGGGATACGCAGTATTTT
CDR3: CASSKGMVPRDTQYF

length: 13
J: TRBJ1-1
size: many
D: NA
V: TRBV6-1
DNA: TGTGCCAGCCGAAACGGAGTGAGCACTGAAGCTTTCTTT
CDR3: CASRNGVSTEAFF

length: 15
J: TRBJ2-7
size: many
D: NA
V: TRBV28
DNA: TGTGCCAGCAGCCAGCGCTCGGGGTACGTCTACGAGCAGTACTTC
CDR3: CASSQRSGYVYEQYF

length: 17
J: TRBJ1-5
size: many
D: NA
V: TRBV19
DNA: TGTGCCAGTAGTTCCGACAGTCTCTCGAATCGGTATCAGCCCCAGCATTTT
CDR3: CASSSDSLSNRYQPQHF

length: 14
J: TRBJ2-5
size: many
D: TRBD1
V: TRBV5-4
DNA: TGTGCCAGCAGCGAGGGACAGGGGCGAGAGACCCAGTACTTC
CDR3: CASSEGQGRETQYF

length: 14
J: TRBJ2-2
size: NA
D: NA
V: TRBV11-3
DNA: TGTGCCAGCAGCTTAGGCAGGGTTCCCGGGGAGCTGTTTTTT
CDR3: CASSLGRVPGELFF

length: 17
J: TRBJ2-3
size: NA
D: TRBD2
V: TRBV14
DNA: TGTGCCAGCAGCCAGAACTTAGGACTAGCGCGGCCAGATACGCAGTATTTT
CDR3: CASSQNLGLARPDTQYF

length: 15
J: TRBJ2-2
size: many
D: TRBD1
V: TRBV10-1
DNA: TGCGCCAGCAGTGCTTGGCAGGGGGCTACCGGGGAGCTGTTTTTT
CDR3: CASSAWQGATGELFF

length: 13
J: TRBJ2-5
size: many
D: NA
V: TRBV3-1
DNA: TGTGCCAGCAGCCCCCTGTCTGAAGAGACCCAGTACTTC
CDR3: CASSPLSEETQYF

length: 16
J: TRBJ2-3
size: many
D: NA
V: TRBV11-2
DNA: TGTGCCAGCAGCTTAGAGGGCAGGGGAGGCACAGATACGCAGTATTTT
CDR3: CASSLEGRGGTDTQYF

length: 11
J: TRBJ2-3
size: many
D: NA
V: TRBV2
DNA: TGTGCCAGCACCGGCACAGATACGCAGTATTTT
CDR3: CASTGTDTQYF